This T cell receptor (beta chain) is drawn from a study of cytomegalovirus exposure and HLA in healthy donors. Points on this clone: The target antigen is unknown.

The study, taken as a whole, reports: Earlier analysis yielded a pattern in which most TCR beta V segments were productive about 87% or about 30% of the time. In a later analysis, productive TCRs from donors in an Asian-associated ancestry cluster reportedly carried fewer N-insertions than the cohort mean.

Germline V CDR1 and CDR2: MDHEN, SYDVKM. V shed 2 bases and J 7 bases; nucleotides not matched to a gene: 15. There are 19 residues in the CDR3. Primers: 60 Vbeta forward and 13 Jbeta reverse. The assay was immunoSEQ multiplex PCR, and TCRdb's table has in-frame clones only and misses some. Its listing shows around 210,000 clones. This TCR was recovered from a girl aged 2 to 9 in good health and CMV-seropositive. The chain joins TRBV28 to TRBJ1-5; TRBD1 matches at 12 bases. What was sequenced was PBMCs. CDR3 protein: CASSLPGGSGQGALQPQHF. The CDR3 DNA sequence: TGTGCCAGCAGTTTACCGGGGGGTTCGGGACAGGGGGCTTTGCAGCCCCAGCATTTT.